This is a list of T cell receptor beta chains from one sample in a study of cytomegalovirus exposure and HLA in healthy donors. The protocol was immunoSEQ multiplex PCR, while the TCRdb copy is restricted to in-frame clones and leaves out a portion. The table has 80,000 to 95,000 clones, about 60% seen once; the top ten hold roughly 6.7%. Sequencing was carried out using PBMCs. The receptors originated from a young woman in good health and CMV-seronegative. Each CDR3 is given with its conserved first and last residue. A D gene is named only where the DNA matches it firmly. Size is omitted from some rows. Given values are once, few, many or a class for expanded clones.

J gene: TRBJ2-7; V gene: TRBV7-8; clone size: .; D gene: .; CDR3 protein: CASSRDTRAYEQYF; CDR3 DNA: TGTGCCAGCAGCCGAGACACTCGAGCCTACGAGCAGTACTTC
J gene: TRBJ1-1; V gene: TRBV4-3; clone size: few; D gene: TRBD1; CDR3 protein: CASSQGTGVGTEAFF; CDR3 DNA: TGCGCCAGCAGCCAAGGTACAGGGGTTGGCACTGAAGCTTTCTTT
J gene: TRBJ2-5; V gene: TRBV6-1; clone size: .; D gene: .; CDR3 protein: CASSEVGTQYF; CDR3 DNA: TGTGCCAGCAGTGAAGTCGGGACCCAGTACTTC
J gene: TRBJ2-5; V gene: TRBV5-6; clone size: .; D gene: .; CDR3 protein: CASSLATPHGGTQYF; CDR3 DNA: TGTGCCAGCAGCTTGGCGACTCCTCATGGAGGGACCCAGTACTTC
J gene: TRBJ1-5; V gene: TRBV19; clone size: .; D gene: TRBD1; CDR3 protein: CASSIRGRPQHF; CDR3 DNA: TGTGCCAGTAGTATCAGGGGGAGGCCCCAGCATTTT
J gene: TRBJ1-1; V gene: TRBV11-3; clone size: .; D gene: .; CDR3 protein: CASSRGGNKQAFF; CDR3 DNA: TGTGCCAGCAGCAGGGGAGGGAACAAACAGGCTTTCTTT
J gene: TRBJ2-1; V gene: TRBV14; clone size: .; D gene: TRBD2; CDR3 protein: CASSQRDGRNEQFF; CDR3 DNA: TGTGCCAGCAGCCAACGGGACGGGAGGAATGAGCAGTTCTTC
J gene: TRBJ1-1; V gene: TRBV5-1; clone size: .; D gene: .; CDR3 protein: CASSTLGGGTEAFF; CDR3 DNA: TGCGCCAGCAGCACCCTAGGAGGTGGCACTGAAGCTTTCTTT
J gene: TRBJ2-5; V gene: TRBV7-2; clone size: .; D gene: TRBD1; CDR3 protein: CASSLAGQGAGETQYF; CDR3 DNA: TGTGCCAGCAGCTTAGCTGGACAGGGGGCAGGGGAGACCCAGTACTTC
J gene: TRBJ1-1; V gene: TRBV7-8; clone size: once; D gene: TRBD1; CDR3 protein: CASSWRSGGVGNTEAFF; CDR3 DNA: TGTGCCAGCAGCTGGCGATCAGGGGGCGTGGGGAACACTGAAGCTTTCTTT
J gene: TRBJ2-1; V gene: TRBV4-1; clone size: .; D gene: TRBD2; CDR3 protein: CASSPGPGTSWVNEQFF; CDR3 DNA: TGCGCCAGCAGCCCCGGCCCGGGGACTAGCTGGGTCAATGAGCAGTTCTTC
J gene: TRBJ2-2; V gene: TRBV6-1; clone size: .; D gene: TRBD1; CDR3 protein: CASSGKRQGGTGELFF; CDR3 DNA: TGTGCCAGCAGTGGCAAAAGACAGGGTGGCACCGGGGAGCTGTTTTTT
J gene: TRBJ1-5; V gene: TRBV19; clone size: few; D gene: TRBD1; CDR3 protein: CASSIGHRGQRQPQHF; CDR3 DNA: TGTGCCAGTAGTATAGGCCACAGGGGGCAGCGACAGCCCCAGCATTTT
J gene: TRBJ1-3; V gene: TRBV2; clone size: .; D gene: .; CDR3 protein: CASSEGGDGNTIYF; CDR3 DNA: TGTGCCAGCAGTGAAGGGGGGGATGGAAACACCATATATTTT